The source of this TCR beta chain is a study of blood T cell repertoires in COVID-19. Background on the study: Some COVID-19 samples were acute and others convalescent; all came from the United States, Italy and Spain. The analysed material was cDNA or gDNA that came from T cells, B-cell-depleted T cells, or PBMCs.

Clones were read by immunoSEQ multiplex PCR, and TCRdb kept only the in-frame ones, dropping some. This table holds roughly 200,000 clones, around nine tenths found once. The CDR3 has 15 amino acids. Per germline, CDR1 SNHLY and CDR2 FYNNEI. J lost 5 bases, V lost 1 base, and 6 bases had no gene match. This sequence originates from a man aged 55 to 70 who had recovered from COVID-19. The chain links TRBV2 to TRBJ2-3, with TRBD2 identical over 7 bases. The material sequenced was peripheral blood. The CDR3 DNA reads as TGTGCCAGCAGTGAAGTCGGACTAGATATAGATACGCAGTATTTT. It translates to CASSEVGLDIDTQYF.